The 26 T cell receptor beta chains below all came from one sample that was sequenced in a study of blood T cell repertoires in COVID-19. The protocol was immunoSEQ multiplex PCR, while the TCRdb copy is restricted to in-frame clones and leaves out a portion. The data show around 130,000 clones, around 86% seen once. The sample comprised peripheral blood. These TCRs come from a human donor in a cohort sampled during active COVID-19.

The gene calls are TRBV5-1 and TRBJ2-3, with 8 bases that match TRBD2. The length of the CDR3 is 15 residues. The germline V gene has CDR1 SGHRS and CDR2 YFSETQ. The V and J ends lost 3 bases and 0 bases, in that order; junction bases with no gene match: 3. CDR3 in amino acids: CASSSTSGSTDTQYF. CDR3 DNA: TGCGCCAGCAGCTCAACTAGCGGAAGCACAGATACGCAGTATTTT.

The chain is built from TRBV27 and TRBJ1-6, with TRBD1 matching over 7 bases. The CDR3 consists of 14 residues. J lost 5 bases, V lost 7 bases, and 5 bases had no gene match. Germline assignment: CDR1 MNHEY and CDR2 SMNVEV (reference sequence). The CDR3 DNA follows: TGTGCCAGCACGGACAGGAGTCATAATTCACCCCTCCACTTT. This encodes CASTDRSHNSPLHF.

The rearrangement links TRBV5-1 to TRBJ1-3; 11 bases fit TRBD1. With V trimmed by 3 bases and J by 4 bases, 6 bases remained unmatched. CDR1 and CDR2 (germline): SGHRS, YFSETQ. The CDR3 runs to 16 residues. The CDR3: CASSSGQGAAGNTIYF. DNA of the CDR3: TGCGCCAGCAGCTCCGGACAGGGGGCAGCGGGAAACACCATATATTTT.

This chain uses TRBV6-5 with TRBJ1-5; D remains unclear. The CDR3 has 13 residues. Germline CDR1 and CDR2: MNHEY and SVGAGI. V lost 6 bases and J 2 bases, leaving 8 bases between the germline ends. The CDR3 spells CASSLRGNQPQHF. The DNA for the CDR3 is TGTGCCAGCAGCCTCCGGGGCAATCAGCCCCAGCATTTT.

V is TRBV11-3 and J is TRBJ2-7, with TRBD1 matching over 9 bases. This CDR3 is 15 amino acids long. The J segment lost 5 bases and the V segment lost 5 bases, leaving 10 bases of the junction unmatched. Germline CDR1 and CDR2: SGHNT and YENEEA. The DNA of the CDR3 is TGTGCCAGCAGCGGAAGCGGGACAGGGCTCCACGAGCAGTACTTC. Translated: CASSGSGTGLHEQYF.

This clone was picked up one time. The gene calls are TRBV7-8 and TRBJ2-1; D is possibly TRBD1 (6 bases). V was clipped by 6 bases and J by 4 bases, with 10 bases between them. The CDR3 runs to 13 residues. Germline-derived CDR1 and CDR2 are SGHVS and FQNEAQ. CDR3 loop: CASRPQGYNEQFF. CDR3 DNA sequence: TGTGCCAGCAGACCTCAGGGGTACAATGAGCAGTTCTTC.

The chain employs TRBV12-3 or TRBV12-4 and TRBJ1-2; possibly TRBD1 for D (5 bases). There are 12 residues in the CDR3. V was cut by 6 bases and J by 5 bases, with 10 bases left in between. The CDR3 here is CASRPPGYGYTF. The CDR3 coding sequence is TGTGCCAGCAGACCCCCAGGGTATGGCTACACCTTC.

The rearrangement joins TRBV11-2 to TRBJ2-7; TRBD2 matches at 7 bases. The CDR3 runs to 15 residues. V shed 0 bases and J 2 bases; nucleotides not matched to a gene: 4. The germline CDR1 and CDR2 sequences are SGHAT and FQNNGV. CDR3 in DNA: TGTGCCAGCAGCTTAGATCCCGGACTAGCCTACGAGCAGTACTTC. Translation gives CASSLDPGLAYEQYF. The full variable domain, completed using reference TRBV11-2 and TRBJ2-7, is EAGVAQSPRYKIIEKRQSVAFWCNPISGHATLYWYQQILGQGPKLLIQFQNNGVVDDSQLPKDRFSAERLKGVDSTLKIQPAKLEDSAVYLCASSLDPGLAYEQYFGPGTRLTVT.

V usage is TRBV9 and J usage is TRBJ2-5; 10 bases are shared with TRBD2. Germline values: CDR1 SGDLS, CDR2 YYNGEE. The CDR3 is made up of 16 amino acids. The J segment lost 4 bases and the V segment lost 0 bases, leaving 6 bases of the junction unmatched. The CDR3 nucleotides are TGTGCCAGCAGCGTAGGGACTAGCGGATTTGCAGAGACCCAGTACTTC. Translating it yields CASSVGTSGFAETQYF.

The chain recombines TRBV21-1 with TRBJ2-7; no check of the table's D call, TRBD1, against the DNA was made. TRBV21-1 is tagged as a pseudogene. CDR3 size: 15 residues. The CDR3, as DNA: TGTGCCAGCATCCTAATCGGACAGGGAGCCTACGAGCAGTACTTC. Translation gives CASILIGQGAYEQYF.

V and J are TRBV2 and TRBJ2-7, with 10 bases identical to TRBD1. With 6 bases clipped from V and 13 bases from J, the junction kept 3 bases outside the gene matches. The CDR3 runs 10 residues. In germline, CDR1 is SNHLY, CDR2 FYNNEI. In nucleotides, the CDR3 is TGTGCCAGCAGGGGGACAGGGGTCTACTTC. This gives the protein CASRGTGVYF.

The genes are TRBV14 and TRBJ2-5; D not certain. Germline CDR1 and CDR2: SGHDN and FVKESK. This CDR3 contains 14 residues. The germline V and J ends were trimmed by 0 bases and 2 bases, with 7 bases remaining between them. In nucleotides, the CDR3 is TGTGCCAGCAGCCAAGACTTACAGCAAGAGACCCAGTACTTC. It codes for CASSQDLQQETQYF.

The chain joins TRBV2 to TRBJ2-1, with D possibly being TRBD1 (5 bases). This CDR3 is 13 amino acids long. Trimming removed 8 bases at V and 6 bases at J, with 14 bases between. Germline CDR1 SNHLY, CDR2 FYNNEI. The CDR3 DNA sequence: TGTGCCAGCGCCCCAGGGCAGGTCAATGAGCAGTTCTTC. This codes for CASAPGQVNEQFF.

This clone was recorded only once. The chain links TRBV7-3 to TRBJ2-1; no clear D. V lost 5 bases, J lost 5 bases, and 10 bases lay in between. The V gene's germline CDR1 is SGHTA and CDR2 FQGTGA. CDR3 length equals 13 residues. Written as DNA, the CDR3 is TGTGCCAGCAGCCTAGACCGAAACAATGAGCAGTTCTTC. It is translated as CASSLDRNNEQFF.

The chain couples TRBV11-3 to TRBJ1-1; D is undetermined. Trimming left V 5 bases short and J 5 bases short, with 12 bases between. Germline-derived CDR1 and CDR2 are SGHNT and YENEEA. The CDR3 is 13 amino acids. CDR3 amino acids: CASSPRVGTEAFF. The CDR3 nucleotides are TGTGCCAGCAGCCCACGGGTGGGTACTGAAGCTTTCTTT.

The chain employs TRBV9 and TRBJ2-1; possibly TRBD2 for D (6 bases). The CDR3 covers 16 residues. Trimming shortened V by 3 bases and J by 0 bases, and 13 bases separated the two germline ends. CDR1 and CDR2 (germline): SGDLS, YYNGEE. CDR3 sequence (DNA): TGTGCCAGCAGCGAGGGACTTCAGCCCTCCTACAATGAGCAGTTCTTC. Protein product: CASSEGLQPSYNEQFF.

This chain joins TRBV4-1 and TRBJ2-7; 7 bases line up with TRBD2. The CDR3 runs to 18 residues. Trimming cost V 0 bases and J 0 bases; bases outside gene matches: 11. Germline V CDR1 and CDR2: MGHRA, YSYEKL. The CDR3 DNA is TGCGCCAGCAGCCAAGATCCTAACGGCTGGACTAGCTCCTACGAGCAGTACTTC. The encoded protein is CASSQDPNGWTSSYEQYF.

V and J are TRBV5-1 and TRBJ2-3, with 14 positions matching TRBD2. The ends lost 4 bases at V and 4 bases at J; junction bases unmatched: 17. CDR1 is SGHRS and CDR2 is YFSETQ in the germline V gene. The CDR3 totals 20 residues. CDR3 DNA sequence: TGCGCCAGCAGCACCCCAGGGACTAGCGGGAGTCCTTATCGGGCAGATACGCAGTATTTT. This sequence encodes CASSTPGTSGSPYRADTQYF.

This clone showed up just a few times. The chain combines TRBV11-2 with TRBJ2-1; 11 nucleotides match TRBD2. J gave up 9 bases and V 5 bases, and 6 bases lay outside the gene matches. This CDR3 is built from 14 residues. The germline CDR1 and CDR2 sequences are SGHAT and FQNNGV. The CDR3 DNA reads as TGTGCCAGCAGCCAGCCACTAGCGGGAGCTGAGCAGTTCTTC. Translating gives CASSQPLAGAEQFF.

The rearrangement links TRBV11-1 to TRBJ2-1, with D perhaps matching TRBD2 (5 bases). Germline V gene data show CDR1 as SGHAT and CDR2 as FQDESV (reference sequence). V lost 5 bases, J lost 6 bases, and 14 bases lay in between. This CDR3 spans 14 amino acids. The CDR3 here is CASSHDTRGNEQFF. The DNA of the CDR3 is TGTGCCAGCAGCCACGATACTAGAGGCAATGAGCAGTTCTTC. The full variable domain, in which reference TRBV11-1 and TRBJ2-1 provide the parts outside the CDR3, is EAEVAQSPRYKITEKSQAVAFWCDPISGHATLYWYRQILGQGPELLVQFQDESVVDDSQLPKDRFSAERLKGVDSTLKIQPAELGDSAMYLCASSHDTRGNEQFFGPGTRLTVL.

The chain links TRBV5-1 to TRBJ2-5; no firm D call. The CDR3 is made up of 14 amino acids. V lost 7 bases, J lost 0 bases, and 13 bases lay in between. The germline V gene has CDR1 SGHRS and CDR2 YFSETQ. The chain's CDR3 is CASRRSENQETQYF. The DNA for the CDR3 is TGCGCCAGCCGCCGTTCAGAAAACCAAGAGACCCAGTACTTC. Drawing the rest from reference TRBV5-1 and TRBJ2-5, the complete variable domain is KAGVTQTPRYLIKTRGQQVTLSCSPISGHRSVSWYQQTPGQGLQFLFEYFSETQRNKGNFPGRFSGRQFSNSRSEMNVSTLELGDSALYLCASRRSENQETQYFGPGTRLLVL.

The V and J genes are TRBV6-6 and TRBJ2-7; 8 bases line up with TRBD1. Trimming at V came to 2 bases and at J to 9 bases, leaving 15 bases not matched to a gene. CDR1 and CDR2 from the germline V gene are MNHNY and SVGAGI (reference sequence). The CDR3 is 16 residues long. This chain's CDR3 is CASSYPGAGGSLWQYF. The CDR3 DNA reads as TGTGCCAGCAGTTACCCTGGCGCAGGGGGCTCACTTTGGCAGTACTTC.

This clone was seen only once. The V call is TRBV19, the J call TRBJ2-5; 9 bases are shared with TRBD2. Germline V gene sequence: CDR1 LNHDA, CDR2 SQIVND (reference sequence). The J segment lost 2 bases and the V segment lost 3 bases, leaving 7 bases of the junction unmatched. The CDR3 is 16 residues long. CDR3 sequence (DNA): TGTGCCAGTAGTATGTTAGCGGGAGCGGGGCAAGAGACCCAGTACTTC. It yields the protein CASSMLAGAGQETQYF. The entire variable domain, with the rest obtained from reference TRBV19 and TRBJ2-5, is as follows: DGGITQSPKYLFRKEGQNVTLSCEQNLNHDAMYWYRQDPGQGLRLIYYSQIVNDFQKGDIAEGYSVSREKKESFPLTVTSAQKNPTAFYLCASSMLAGAGQETQYFGPGTRLLVL.

This chain links TRBV7-8 with TRBJ2-6; no clear D gene. Trimming removed 5 bases at V and 1 base at J, with 9 bases between. CDR1 and CDR2 (germline): SGHVS, FQNEAQ. This CDR3 contains 15 residues. The CDR3 nucleotides read TGTGCCAGCAGCCGCCCCGAGTCTGGGGCCAACGTCCTGACTTTC. Its protein product is CASSRPESGANVLTF.

The V call is TRBV13, the J call TRBJ1-2; TRBD1 aligns across 10 bases. The CDR3 loop spans 14 amino acids. Germline loops: CDR1 PRHDT, CDR2 FYEKMQ (reference sequence). The ends lost 7 bases at V and 6 bases at J; junction bases unmatched: 8. CDR3 coding DNA: TGTGCCAGCACAGCGGGACAGGGGTATCATGGCTACACCTTC. Translation: CASTAGQGYHGYTF.

The chain is built from TRBV19 and TRBJ2-2; possibly TRBD2 for D (5 bases). The V end lost 3 bases, the J end lost 3 bases, and 11 bases lay between the germline ends. The germline gives CDR1 LNHDA, CDR2 SQIVND (reference sequence). This CDR3 comprises 15 residues. The CDR3 spells CASSIPGFDTGELFF. DNA of the CDR3: TGTGCCAGTAGTATTCCGGGGTTCGACACCGGGGAGCTGTTTTTT.